This T cell receptor beta chain was sequenced for a study of T cells in Graves' hyperthyroidism and ophthalmopathy. Germline V gene lookup returns CDR1 MNHNS and CDR2 SASEGT. The V and J ends lost 6 bases and 0 bases respectively, with 23 bases between them. This CDR3 comprises 18 residues. TCR beta CDR3 regions were amplified from RNA. A first-round RT-PCR of the TCR CDR3 used the HTBI primer set. TCRdb analysed the multiplex PCR reads with MiXCR anew, one entry per CDR3 protein. This sample has almost 500,000 distinct CDR3 sequences; about 20% occur once, and the top ten carry approximately 49%. This clonotype was seen ten or more times. Each 10 ml fresh peripheral blood draw supplied the PBMCs.

Sequenced: blood. This clonotype was sampled from a woman aged 70-85 years with Graves' ophthalmopathy. The V call is TRBV6-1, the J call TRBJ1-1; D unresolved. The CDR3 nucleotides read TGTGCCAGCAGGCTAAGGGCATACAGCGACGCTATGAACACTGAAGCTTTCTTT. Translated, it gives CASRLRAYSDAMNTEAFF.